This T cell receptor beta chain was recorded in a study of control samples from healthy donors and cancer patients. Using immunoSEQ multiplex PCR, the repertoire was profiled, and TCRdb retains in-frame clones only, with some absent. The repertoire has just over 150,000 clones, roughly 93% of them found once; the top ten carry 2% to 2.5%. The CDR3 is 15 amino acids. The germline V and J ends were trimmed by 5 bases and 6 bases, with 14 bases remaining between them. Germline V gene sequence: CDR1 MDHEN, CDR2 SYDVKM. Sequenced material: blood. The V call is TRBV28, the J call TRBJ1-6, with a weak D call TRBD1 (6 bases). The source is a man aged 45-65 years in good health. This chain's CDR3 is CASSPGGRVNSPLHF. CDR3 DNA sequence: TGTGCCAGCAGTCCGGGGGGGCGCGTTAATTCACCCCTCCACTTT.